This T cell receptor (beta chain) was identified in a study of T cell responses to AZD1222 COVID-19 vaccine. Study results and caveats: Seropositive AZD1222 recipients at baseline numbered only five or six. Increased Spike-specific TCR breadth and depth were observed after two AZD1222 doses. Repertoire samples came only from after the peak T cell response. Donors in the cohort were predominantly white British and more often female, and clonal diversity was possibly underestimated.

Clones were read by immunoSEQ multiplex PCR, and TCRdb kept only the in-frame ones, dropping some. The top ten hold 18% of the sample, which has some 120,000 clones, around 90% seen once. The germline gives CDR1 SQVTM, CDR2 ANQGSEA. The ends were cut back, 4 bases at V and 6 bases at J, with 16 bases in the middle. The CDR3 is made up of 14 amino acids. In its sample, this clone was seen a few times. Its antigen is unknown. This TCR derives from an adult in good health. The chain employs TRBV29-1 and TRBJ1-3; D is unresolved. The material was peripheral blood, obtained on day 0 of MenACWY control vaccination. CDR3 DNA: TGCAGCGTTGCACCCCTAAGGGCTGAAAACACCATATATTTT. Amino acid sequence: CSVAPLRAENTIYF.